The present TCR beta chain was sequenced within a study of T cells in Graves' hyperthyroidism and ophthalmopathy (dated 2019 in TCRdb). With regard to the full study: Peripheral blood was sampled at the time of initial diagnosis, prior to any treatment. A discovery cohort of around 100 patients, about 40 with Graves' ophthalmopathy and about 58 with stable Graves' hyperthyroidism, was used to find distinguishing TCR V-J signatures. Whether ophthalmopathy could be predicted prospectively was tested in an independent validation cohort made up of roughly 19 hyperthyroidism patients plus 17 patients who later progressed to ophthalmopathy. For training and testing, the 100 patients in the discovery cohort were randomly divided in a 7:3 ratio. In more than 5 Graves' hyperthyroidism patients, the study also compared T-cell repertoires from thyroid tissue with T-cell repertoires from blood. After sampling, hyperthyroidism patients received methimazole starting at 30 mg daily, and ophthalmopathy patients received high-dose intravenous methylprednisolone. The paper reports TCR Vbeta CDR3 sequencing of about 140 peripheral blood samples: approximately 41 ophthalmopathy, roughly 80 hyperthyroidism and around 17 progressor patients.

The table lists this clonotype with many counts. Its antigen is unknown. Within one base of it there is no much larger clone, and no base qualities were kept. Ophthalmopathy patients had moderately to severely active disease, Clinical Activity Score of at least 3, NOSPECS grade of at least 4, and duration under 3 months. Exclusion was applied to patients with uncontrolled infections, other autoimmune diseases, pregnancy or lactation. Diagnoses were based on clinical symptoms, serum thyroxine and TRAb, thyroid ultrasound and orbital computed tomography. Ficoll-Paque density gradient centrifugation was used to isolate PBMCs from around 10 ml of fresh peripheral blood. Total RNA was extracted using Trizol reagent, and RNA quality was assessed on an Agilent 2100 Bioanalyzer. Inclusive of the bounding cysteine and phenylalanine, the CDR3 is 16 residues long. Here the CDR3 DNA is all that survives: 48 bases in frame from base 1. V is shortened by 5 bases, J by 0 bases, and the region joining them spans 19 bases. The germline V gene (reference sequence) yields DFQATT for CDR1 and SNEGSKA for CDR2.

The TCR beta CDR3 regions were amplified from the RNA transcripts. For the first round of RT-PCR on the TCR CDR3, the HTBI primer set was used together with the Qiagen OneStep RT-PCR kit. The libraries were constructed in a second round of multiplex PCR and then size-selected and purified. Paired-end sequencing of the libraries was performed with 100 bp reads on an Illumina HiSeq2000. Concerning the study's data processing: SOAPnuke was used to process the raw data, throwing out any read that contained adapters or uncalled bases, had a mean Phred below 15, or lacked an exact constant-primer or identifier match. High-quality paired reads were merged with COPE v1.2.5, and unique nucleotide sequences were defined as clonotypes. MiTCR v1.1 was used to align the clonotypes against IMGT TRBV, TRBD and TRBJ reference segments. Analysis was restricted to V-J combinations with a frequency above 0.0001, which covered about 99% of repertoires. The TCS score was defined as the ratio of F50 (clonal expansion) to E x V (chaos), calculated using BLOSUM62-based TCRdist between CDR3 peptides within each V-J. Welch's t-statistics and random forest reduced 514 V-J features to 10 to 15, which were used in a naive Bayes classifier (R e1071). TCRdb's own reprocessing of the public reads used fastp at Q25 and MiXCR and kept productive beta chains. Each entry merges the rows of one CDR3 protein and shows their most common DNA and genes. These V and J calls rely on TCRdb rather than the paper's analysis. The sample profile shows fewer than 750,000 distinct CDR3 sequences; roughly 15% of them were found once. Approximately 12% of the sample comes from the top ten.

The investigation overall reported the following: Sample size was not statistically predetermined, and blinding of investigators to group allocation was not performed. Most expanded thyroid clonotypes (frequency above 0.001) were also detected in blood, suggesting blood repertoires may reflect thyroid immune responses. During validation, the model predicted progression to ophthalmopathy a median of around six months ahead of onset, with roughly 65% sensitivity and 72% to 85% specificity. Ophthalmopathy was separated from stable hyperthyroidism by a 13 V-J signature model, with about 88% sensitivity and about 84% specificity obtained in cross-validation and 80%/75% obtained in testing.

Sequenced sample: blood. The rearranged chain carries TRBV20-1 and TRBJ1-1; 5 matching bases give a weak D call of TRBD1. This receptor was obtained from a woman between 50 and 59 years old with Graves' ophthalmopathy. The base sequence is TGCAGTGCTCAACCCCTAGATCGGGGCGTGAACACTGAAGCTTTCTTT. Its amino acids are CSAQPLDRGVNTEAFF.